Following are 25 T cell receptor beta chains from one sample sequenced in a study of T cell changes during pregnancy in multiple sclerosis. Libraries were prepared by immunoSEQ multiplex PCR; TCRdb keeps only in-frame clonotypes and omits some of them. This table holds about 59,000 clones, 93% found once. The sample was CD4+ T cells from peripheral blood mononuclear cells, taken before pregnancy. These TCRs come from a female donor with multiple sclerosis, enrolled in a pregnancy study.

The chain couples TRBV7-2 to TRBJ2-1; possible D gene TRBD2, 5 bases. Germline loops: CDR1 SGHTA, CDR2 FQGNSA. V lost 0 bases to trimming and J lost 1 base, with 13 bases between them. The length of the CDR3 is 17 residues. This chain's CDR3 is CASSLALRASSYNEQFF. CDR3 in DNA: TGTGCCAGCAGCTTAGCGCTGAGGGCGTCGTCCTACAATGAGCAGTTCTTC.

The genes are TRBV18 and TRBJ1-1, with D tentatively TRBD1 (5 bases). Germline CDR1 is KGHSH and CDR2 is LQKENI. The germline V and J ends were trimmed by 3 bases and 8 bases, with 13 bases remaining between them. The CDR3 is made up of 13 amino acids. The CDR3 DNA reads as TGTGCCAGCTCACCGACGTCGGGACTAGAAGCTTTCTTT. It encodes CASSPTSGLEAFF.

The chain employs TRBV18 and TRBJ2-5; 14 nucleotides align to TRBD2. Trimming took 0 bases from V and 5 from J; bases not matched to a gene: 11. The germline V gene has CDR1 KGHSH and CDR2 LQKENI. This CDR3 contains 19 residues. CDR3 nucleotide sequence: TGTGCCAGCTCACCACCCCGTGGGACTAGCGGGAGTGGCTGGGAGACCCAGTACTTC. Protein: CASSPPRGTSGSGWETQYF.

The gene calls are TRBV5-1 and TRBJ2-1; tentative D call: TRBD2 (6 bases). The CDR3 covers 14 residues. V was trimmed by 2 bases and J by 6 bases, leaving 12 bases between them. CDR1 SGHRS and CDR2 YFSETQ come from the germline V gene. The CDR3: CASSFGGEPNEQFF. As DNA, the CDR3 is TGCGCCAGCAGCTTCGGAGGGGAACCCAATGAGCAGTTCTTC.

The chain combines TRBV18 with TRBJ2-3, with D possibly being TRBD2 (6 bases). CDR3 size: 14 residues. V was pared by 3 bases and J by 3 bases, with 10 bases between. Germline V gene sequence: CDR1 KGHSH, CDR2 LQKENI. The CDR3 region has the DNA TGTGCCAGCTCACCGGGACTTGGGACAGATACGCAGTATTTT. Residues: CASSPGLGTDTQYF. Using reference TRBV18 and TRBJ2-3 for the parts outside the CDR3, the full variable domain is NAGVMQNPRHLVRRRGQEARLRCSPMKGHSHVYWYRQLPEEGLKFMVYLQKENIIDESGMPKERFSAEFPKEGPSILRIQQVVRGDSAAYFCASSPGLGTDTQYFGPGTRLTVL.

The chain uses TRBV5-6 and TRBJ2-7; 10 bases fit TRBD2. This CDR3 is 15 amino acids long. V trimming: 0 bases; J trimming: 6 bases; junction bases outside the gene matches: 6. Germline V gene lookup returns CDR1 SGHDT and CDR2 YYEEEE. CDR3 loop: CASSLALAGFSEQYF. CDR3 DNA: TGTGCCAGCAGCTTGGCACTAGCGGGATTCAGCGAGCAGTACTTC.

The chain has TRBV9 and TRBJ1-2; a possible D gene is TRBD1 (5 bases). This CDR3 contains 13 residues. V lost 4 bases and J 7 bases, leaving 14 bases between the germline ends. Germline V lookup: CDR1 SGDLS, CDR2 YYNGEE. The CDR3 reads CASSPRDRGGYTF. The DNA of the CDR3 is TGTGCCAGCAGCCCACGAGACAGAGGTGGCTACACCTTC. The full variable domain, rest sourced from reference TRBV9 and TRBJ1-2, is DSGVTQTPKHLITATGQRVTLRCSPRSGDLSVYWYQQSLDQGLQFLIQYYNGEERAKGNILERFSAQQFPDLHSELNLSSLELGDSALYFCASSPRDRGGYTFGSGTRLTVV.

This chain links TRBV5-4 with TRBJ2-7, with 12 bases that match TRBD2. V trimming: 0 bases; J trimming: 6 bases; junction bases outside the gene matches: 7. The germline V gene has CDR1 SGHNT and CDR2 YYREEE (reference sequence). This CDR3 is built from 16 residues. DNA for the CDR3: TGTGCCAGCAGCTTGGGACTAGCGGGAGCATCGGGCGAGCAGTACTTC. This codes for CASSLGLAGASGEQYF.

The V and J genes are TRBV4-1 and TRBJ2-3, with TRBD2 matching 10 bases. Germline V lookup: CDR1 MGHRA, CDR2 YSYEKL. This CDR3 contains 15 residues. The V and J ends lost 1 base and 10 bases, in that order; junction bases with no gene match: 8. The DNA for the CDR3 is TGCGCCAGCAGCCAAGGGCGACTAGCGGGTGTCGCGCAGTATTTT. As protein: CASSQGRLAGVAQYF.

The chain uses TRBV4-2 and TRBJ1-2, with D tentatively TRBD1 (5 bases). There are 14 residues in the CDR3. V lost 0 bases to trimming and J lost 3 bases, with 8 bases between them. CDR1 and CDR2 from the germline V gene are LGHNA and YNFKEQ. CDR3 nucleotide sequence: TGTGCCAGCAGCCAAGAGTCAGGGCACTATGGCTACACCTTC. The encoded protein is CASSQESGHYGYTF.

The chain is built from TRBV6-6 and TRBJ1-5; 7 nucleotides match TRBD1. The CDR3 length is 15 residues. V dropped 2 bases and J dropped 6; count of bases not matched to a gene: 7. CDR1 and CDR2 (germline): MNHNY, SVGAGI (reference sequence). The CDR3 loop is CASSYSDRAGQPQHF. CDR3 DNA sequence: TGTGCCAGCAGTTACAGCGACAGGGCAGGTCAGCCCCAGCATTTT.

This clone was recorded only once. The V gene is TRBV2, the J gene TRBJ2-1; D is unresolved. CDR3 length equals 17 residues. Germline CDR1 SNHLY, CDR2 FYNNEI. The germline V and J ends were trimmed by 4 bases and 0 bases, with 16 bases remaining between them. CDR3 in amino acids: CASSGPVGQSSYNEQFF. The CDR3 region has the DNA TGTGCCAGCAGTGGACCGGTGGGCCAGAGCTCCTACAATGAGCAGTTCTTC.

This clone is labeled medium-sized (0.01 to 0.1%). The rearrangement links TRBV29-1 to TRBJ2-7; TRBD2 matches 11 bases. Germline trimming cut 3 bases from V and 4 bases from J; bases unmatched to any gene: 8. In germline, CDR1 is SQVTM, CDR2 ANQGSEA. The CDR3 sequence is 15 residues long. This chain's CDR3 is CSVDGGTSGIYEQYF. CDR3 sequence (DNA): TGCAGCGTTGATGGGGGGACTAGCGGCATATACGAGCAGTACTTC.

This clone was recorded only once. The chain joins TRBV28 to TRBJ1-1; D is ambiguous. V lost 2 bases and J lost 1, with 11 bases in between. This CDR3 has 15 residues. The V gene's germline CDR1 is MDHEN and CDR2 SYDVKM. Here the CDR3 DNA reads TGTGCCAGCAGTTTACCCCGACTCCGGAACACTGAAGCTTTCTTT. Residues: CASSLPRLRNTEAFF.

The chain carries TRBV5-1 and TRBJ2-1; unclear D gene. CDR1 is SGHRS and CDR2 is YFSETQ in the germline V gene. V lost 4 bases and J lost 0, with 11 bases in between. This CDR3 spans 15 amino acids. In DNA, the CDR3 is TGCGCCAGCAGCCCGATGCCGGGCTCCTACAATGAGCAGTTCTTC. It codes for CASSPMPGSYNEQFF.

The rearrangement uses TRBV7-9 and TRBJ2-7; 8 bases are shared with TRBD2. Germline CDR1 is SEHNR and CDR2 is FQNEAQ (reference sequence). V lost 0 bases and J lost 5; bases outside the gene matches: 9. This CDR3 is 16 amino acids long. The CDR3 sequence: CASSLAVLAGSDEQYF. CDR3 nucleotides: TGTGCCAGCAGCTTAGCAGTTTTAGCGGGAAGCGACGAGCAGTACTTC.

This chain links TRBV5-1 with TRBJ2-1; 11 bases align to TRBD2. The CDR3 consists of 16 residues. J was trimmed by 7 bases and V by 3 bases; bases with no gene match: 9. Germline V gene data show CDR1 as SGHRS and CDR2 as YFSETQ. DNA of the CDR3: TGCGCCAGCAGCTCCCAACTAGCGGGAGCGAAGAATGAGCAGTTCTTC. This gives the protein CASSSQLAGAKNEQFF.

The chain has TRBV7-9 and TRBJ1-4; tentatively, D is TRBD1 (6 bases). CDR1 and CDR2 from the germline V gene are SEHNR and FQNEAQ (reference sequence). V was pared by 1 base and J by 4 bases, with 13 bases between. The CDR3 sequence is 16 residues long. The CDR3, as DNA: TGTGCCAGCAGCTTAGTCTTGACAGGCATTAATGAAAAACTGTTTTTT. Translation: CASSLVLTGINEKLFF.

The chain recombines TRBV19 with TRBJ1-4; D is unresolved. The CDR3 consists of 17 residues. Germline V gene data show CDR1 as LNHDA and CDR2 as SQIVND (reference sequence). The V end was cut by 3 bases, the J end by 2 bases, with 16 bases between. The CDR3 DNA is TGTGCCAGTAGTATCTCCCGGACTAAAAGGACTAATGAAAAACTGTTTTTT. Residues: CASSISRTKRTNEKLFF.

CDR3 loop: CASTKGLDDTGELFF. The CDR3 DNA is TGTGCCAGCACCAAGGGACTAGACGACACCGGGGAGCTGTTTTTT. The chain couples TRBV5-4 to TRBJ2-2; TRBD2 matches 8 bases. The CDR3 length is 15 residues. Unmatched junction bases numbered 7, after V lost 6 bases and J lost 3 bases. The germline V gene encodes CDR1 SGHNT and CDR2 YYREEE (reference sequence). The full variable domain, rest sourced from reference TRBV5-4 and TRBJ2-2, is ETGVTQSPTHLIKTRGQQVTLRCSSQSGHNTVSWYQQALGQGPQFIFQYYREEENGRGNFPPRFSGLQFPNYSSELNVNALELDDSALYLCASTKGLDDTGELFFGEGSRLTVL.

V gene TRBV7-6 combines with J gene TRBJ2-3, with TRBD2 matching 13 bases. CDR1 SGHVS and CDR2 FNYEAQ come from the germline V gene. V lost 1 base to trimming and J lost 0 bases; unmatched junction nucleotides: 7. The length of the CDR3 is 19 residues. The DNA of the CDR3 is TGTGCCAGCAGCTTAGGGGGACTAGCGGGGACCGCTAGCACAGATACGCAGTATTTT. As protein: CASSLGGLAGTASTDTQYF.

The chain links TRBV5-1 to TRBJ2-5, with D possibly TRBD1 on 6 matching bases. Trimming shortened V by 2 bases and J by 1 base, and 9 bases separated the two germline ends. This CDR3 is 14 amino acids long. CDR1 and CDR2 from the germline V gene are SGHRS and YFSETQ. DNA for the CDR3: TGCGCCAGCAGCTTCAGGACAGTCCAAGAGACCCAGTACTTC. Translated, it gives CASSFRTVQETQYF.

This clone was counted between two and nine times. The chain combines TRBV5-1 with TRBJ2-7; 12 bases are shared with TRBD2. Trimming at V came to 7 bases and at J to 6 bases, leaving 11 bases not matched to a gene. Germline CDR1 and CDR2: SGHRS and YFSETQ. The CDR3 contains 15 residues. The CDR3 loop reads CASAGTSGPGGEQYF. CDR3 nucleotides: TGCGCCAGCGCCGGGACTAGCGGGCCGGGGGGCGAGCAGTACTTC.

DNA for the CDR3: TGTGCCAGCAGGCCCCCAAGCGCGCGGGAGGCTCCCTACGAGCAGTACTTC. Translation: CASRPPSAREAPYEQYF. The gene calls are TRBV6-8 and TRBJ2-7; 8 bases map to TRBD2. The CDR3 is 17 amino acids. Trimming at V came to 6 bases and at J to 2 bases, leaving 15 bases not matched to a gene. Germline-derived CDR1 and CDR2 are MNHGY and SAAAGT.

This clone was found once. The chain is built from TRBV7-9 and TRBJ2-1, with D perhaps TRBD1 (7 bases). CDR1 is SEHNR, CDR2 FQNEAQ, per germline (reference sequence). The V end lost 5 bases, the J end lost 7 bases, and 18 bases lay between the germline ends. CDR3 size: 15 residues. The CDR3, as DNA: TGTGCCAGCAGCCCTTCAGGGGGGCTCTTGAATGAGCAGTTCTTC. It translates to CASSPSGGLLNEQFF.